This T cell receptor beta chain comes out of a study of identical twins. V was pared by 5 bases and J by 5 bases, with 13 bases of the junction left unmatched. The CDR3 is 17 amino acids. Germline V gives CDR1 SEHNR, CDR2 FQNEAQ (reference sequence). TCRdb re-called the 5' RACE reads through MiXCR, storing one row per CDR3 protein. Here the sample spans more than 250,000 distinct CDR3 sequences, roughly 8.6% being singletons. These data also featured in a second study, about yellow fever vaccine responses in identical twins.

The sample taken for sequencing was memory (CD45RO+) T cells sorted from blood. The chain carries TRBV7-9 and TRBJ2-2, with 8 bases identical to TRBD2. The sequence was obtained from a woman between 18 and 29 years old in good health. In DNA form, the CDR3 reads TGTGCCAGCAGCCCACCCGGGAGGGCCCTTAGTACCGGGGAGCTGTTTTTT. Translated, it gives CASSPPGRALSTGELFF.